This is a list of T cell receptor beta chains from one sample in a study of T cell responses to AZD1222 COVID-19 vaccine. Assay: immunoSEQ multiplex PCR; the TCRdb copy retains only in-frame clones and omits some. The sample lists about 120,000 clones, roughly 84% occurring once. Sequences were derived from peripheral blood, sampled on day 0 of AZD1222 vaccination. All receptors derive from an adult in good health. Both conserved end residues are part of each CDR3. Each record gives: V gene, J gene, clone size, D gene, CDR3 protein, CDR3 DNA. The D gene is left open where the match is weak. Clone sizes are given selectively: once, few, many, or a class where the clone is expanded.

v_call: TRBV5-3
j_call: TRBJ1-6
clone_size: .
d_call: .
cdr3_aa: CARSFRGILHHNSPLHF
cdr3_nt: TGTGCCAGAAGCTTCCGAGGGATCTTACACCATAATTCACCCCTCCACTTT

v_call: TRBV5-1
j_call: TRBJ2-2
clone_size: .
d_call: .
cdr3_aa: CASSFYRTGELFF
cdr3_nt: TGCGCCAGCAGCTTCTACCGCACCGGGGAGCTGTTTTTT

v_call: TRBV5-1
j_call: TRBJ1-2
clone_size: .
d_call: .
cdr3_aa: CASSPTLGNYGYTF
cdr3_nt: TGCGCCAGCAGCCCCACATTGGGGAACTATGGCTACACCTTC

v_call: TRBV19
j_call: TRBJ1-5
clone_size: .
d_call: .
cdr3_aa: CASSWWKGDNQPQHF
cdr3_nt: TGTGCCAGTAGTTGGTGGAAGGGCGATAATCAGCCCCAGCATTTT

v_call: TRBV18
j_call: TRBJ2-7
clone_size: .
d_call: .
cdr3_aa: CASSPGDRASYEQYF
cdr3_nt: TGTGCCAGCTCACCGGGGGACCGGGCCTCCTACGAGCAGTACTTC

v_call: TRBV27
j_call: TRBJ2-2
clone_size: .
d_call: .
cdr3_aa: CASSPRVGLIGRIGELFF
cdr3_nt: TGTGCCAGCAGTCCCCGTGTCGGGCTAATAGGTCGGATCGGGGAGCTGTTTTTT

v_call: TRBV9
j_call: TRBJ2-1
clone_size: .
d_call: .
cdr3_aa: CASSPFGGNEQFF
cdr3_nt: TGTGCCAGCAGCCCCTTCGGCGGCAATGAGCAGTTCTTC

v_call: TRBV6-5
j_call: TRBJ2-1
clone_size: .
d_call: .
cdr3_aa: CASSYGTEQFF
cdr3_nt: TGTGCCAGCAGTTACGGTACTGAGCAGTTCTTC

v_call: TRBV11-2
j_call: TRBJ2-1
clone_size: .
d_call: .
cdr3_aa: CASSSGLSYNEQFF
cdr3_nt: TGTGCCAGCAGCTCCGGCCTCTCCTACAATGAGCAGTTCTTC

v_call: TRBV5-6
j_call: TRBJ2-7
clone_size: few
d_call: .
cdr3_aa: CASRWGSSYEQYF
cdr3_nt: TGTGCCAGCAGATGGGGGAGCTCCTACGAGCAGTACTTC

v_call: TRBV11-2
j_call: TRBJ2-7
clone_size: .
d_call: TRBD2
cdr3_aa: CASSLTSGTYEQYF
cdr3_nt: TGTGCCAGCAGCTTGACTAGCGGTACCTACGAGCAGTACTTC

v_call: TRBV19
j_call: TRBJ2-7
clone_size: .
d_call: .
cdr3_aa: CASSTPGQGEAYAYEQYF
cdr3_nt: TGTGCCAGTAGTACCCCGGGTCAGGGGGAGGCCTACGCCTACGAGCAGTACTTC

v_call: TRBV5-1
j_call: TRBJ1-2
clone_size: .
d_call: .
cdr3_aa: CASSLQGSGNYGYTF
cdr3_nt: TGCGCCAGCAGCTTACAGGGATCGGGTAACTATGGCTACACCTTC

v_call: TRBV13
j_call: TRBJ2-4
clone_size: .
d_call: .
cdr3_aa: CASSLVGQHIAKNIQYF
cdr3_nt: TGTGCCAGCAGCTTAGTTGGGCAGCATATAGCCAAAAACATTCAGTACTTC

v_call: TRBV11-3
j_call: TRBJ1-6
clone_size: .
d_call: TRBD1
cdr3_aa: CASSFRWDRMSPLHF
cdr3_nt: TGTGCCAGCAGTTTCCGTTGGGACAGGATGTCACCCCTCCACTTT

v_call: TRBV19
j_call: TRBJ1-5
clone_size: .
d_call: .
cdr3_aa: CASGWATWPQHF
cdr3_nt: TGTGCCAGTGGTTGGGCGACCTGGCCCCAGCATTTT

v_call: TRBV7-3
j_call: TRBJ2-7
clone_size: .
d_call: .
cdr3_aa: CASSLFPSLVYEQYF
cdr3_nt: TGTGCCAGCAGCTTATTCCCTAGTTTGGTTTACGAGCAGTACTTC

v_call: TRBV5-8
j_call: TRBJ2-6
clone_size: hyperexpanded
d_call: .
cdr3_aa: CASSLFSGWEGTSGANVLTF
cdr3_nt: TGTGCCAGCAGCTTGTTTAGTGGTTGGGAAGGGACCTCTGGGGCCAACGTCCTGACTTTC

v_call: TRBV5-5
j_call: TRBJ1-1
clone_size: once
d_call: .
cdr3_aa: CASSLEGRLNTEAFF
cdr3_nt: TGTGCCAGCAGCTTGGAGGGGCGGTTGAACACTGAAGCTTTCTTT

v_call: TRBV3-1/TRBV3-2
j_call: TRBJ1-3
clone_size: few
d_call: .
cdr3_aa: CASSLQGSGNTIYF
cdr3_nt: TGTGCCAGCAGCCTACAGGGTTCTGGAAACACCATATATTTT

v_call: TRBV19
j_call: TRBJ2-7
clone_size: once
d_call: TRBD1
cdr3_aa: CTSSDRGYEQYF
cdr3_nt: TGTACCAGTTCAGACAGGGGATACGAGCAGTACTTC

v_call: TRBV4-1
j_call: TRBJ2-1
clone_size: .
d_call: .
cdr3_aa: CASSQERTAGYLDEQFF
cdr3_nt: TGCGCCAGCAGCCAAGAACGCACGGCAGGGTATTTGGATGAGCAGTTCTTC

v_call: TRBV28
j_call: TRBJ1-5
clone_size: .
d_call: .
cdr3_aa: CASSLRGADNQPQHF
cdr3_nt: TGTGCCAGCAGTTTGCGGGGGGCGGACAATCAGCCCCAGCATTTT

v_call: TRBV19
j_call: TRBJ1-6
clone_size: .
d_call: TRBD1
cdr3_aa: CASWDRGYNSPLHF
cdr3_nt: TGTGCCAGTTGGGACAGGGGGTATAATTCACCCCTCCACTTT

v_call: TRBV19
j_call: TRBJ1-3
clone_size: once
d_call: TRBD1
cdr3_aa: CAIQGASSGNTIYF
cdr3_nt: TGTGCCATACAGGGGGCGAGCTCTGGAAACACCATATATTTT

v_call: TRBV6-1
j_call: TRBJ1-1
clone_size: .
d_call: TRBD1
cdr3_aa: CASSEFTGVEAFF
cdr3_nt: TGTGCCAGCAGTGAATTCACAGGGGTTGAAGCTTTCTTT

v_call: TRBV12-3/TRBV12-4
j_call: TRBJ1-2
clone_size: .
d_call: .
cdr3_aa: CASSFPATYGYTF
cdr3_nt: TGTGCCAGCAGTTTCCCCGCCACCTATGGCTACACCTTC

v_call: TRBV2
j_call: TRBJ2-2
clone_size: .
d_call: .
cdr3_aa: CASSGRPSGELFF
cdr3_nt: TGTGCCAGCAGTGGCCGACCGTCGGGGGAGCTGTTTTTT

v_call: TRBV6-5
j_call: TRBJ1-6
clone_size: once
d_call: TRBD1
cdr3_aa: CASSRNRGTSPLHF
cdr3_nt: TGTGCCAGCAGCCGGAACAGGGGCACTTCACCCCTCCACTTT

v_call: TRBV3-1/TRBV3-2
j_call: TRBJ2-2
clone_size: .
d_call: .
cdr3_aa: CASSQPLLLGHITGELFF
cdr3_nt: TGTGCCAGCAGCCAACCATTACTCTTGGGACACATCACCGGGGAGCTGTTTTTT

v_call: TRBV6-5
j_call: TRBJ1-2
clone_size: few
d_call: TRBD1
cdr3_aa: CASSYFTGGGYGYTF
cdr3_nt: TGTGCCAGCAGTTACTTTACAGGGGGCGGCTATGGCTACACCTTC

v_call: TRBV2
j_call: TRBJ2-2
clone_size: once
d_call: .
cdr3_aa: CASSLGRGTTGELFF
cdr3_nt: TGTGCCAGCAGTCTAGGTCGGGGGACTACCGGGGAGCTGTTTTTT

v_call: TRBV12-3/TRBV12-4
j_call: TRBJ1-1
clone_size: once
d_call: .
cdr3_aa: CASSSWVNTEAFF
cdr3_nt: TGTGCCAGCAGTTCCTGGGTGAACACTGAAGCTTTCTTT

v_call: TRBV11-2
j_call: TRBJ2-7
clone_size: .
d_call: TRBD1
cdr3_aa: CASRGQGGTYEQYF
cdr3_nt: TGTGCCAGCAGGGGACAGGGGGGGACCTACGAGCAGTACTTC